The T cell receptor beta chain described here comes from a study of T cells in localized non-small cell lung cancer. Atypia-free lung next to the tumor was sampled at least 2 cm from its margin. With V trimmed by 2 bases and J by 0 bases, 9 bases remained unmatched. This CDR3 is 18 amino acids long. Germline CDR1 and CDR2: GTSNPN and SVGIG (reference sequence). Points from the study as a whole: Researchers found a median around 50 of the top 100 tumor clones in adjacent lung.

Produced via immunoSEQ multiplex PCR; TCRdb's table is partial and in-frame only. This table holds around 1,300 clones, 25% found once. Worth noting for this clone: Its antigen is currently unknown.

The material was normal lung tissue next to the tumor, obtained before any cancer treatment. The chain is built from TRBV30 and TRBJ2-2; 10 bases are a match to TRBD2. The clonotype was recovered from a male donor older than 55 with stage I lung adenocarcinoma. In DNA, the CDR3 is TGTGCCTGGAGTCGTCTAGCGGGAGTCGTAACGAACACCGGGGAGCTGTTTTTT. It yields the protein CAWSRLAGVVTNTGELFF.